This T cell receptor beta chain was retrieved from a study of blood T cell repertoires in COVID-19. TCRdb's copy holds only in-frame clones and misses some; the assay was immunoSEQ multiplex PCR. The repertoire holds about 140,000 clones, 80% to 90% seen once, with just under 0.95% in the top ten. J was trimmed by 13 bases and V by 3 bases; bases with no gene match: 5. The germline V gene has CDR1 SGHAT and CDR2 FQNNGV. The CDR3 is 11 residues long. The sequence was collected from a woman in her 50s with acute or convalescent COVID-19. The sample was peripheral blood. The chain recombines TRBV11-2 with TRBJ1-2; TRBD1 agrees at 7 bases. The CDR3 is CASSFQGVRTF. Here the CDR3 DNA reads TGTGCCAGCAGCTTTCAGGGGGTTCGCACCTTC.